These 7 T cell receptor beta chains originate from one sample sequenced in a study of siplizumab effects on memory and regulatory T cells (dated by TCRdb to between 2018 and 2021). Libraries were prepared through the immunoSEQ multiplex PCR assay. TCRdb's version of the immuneACCESS table is confined to in-frame rearrangements and falls short of the full clone set. An unresolved V gene accounts for under half of the shortfall where checked; the remainder is of unknown origin. This sample has nearly 85,000 clones in its table, and approximately 86% of those were observed once. Approximately 1.5% of the sample comes from the top ten. Sequencing was done on a sample of Tregs sorted from blood. The origin of the receptors is a human donor in good health.

The chain combines TRBV10-1 with TRBJ1-1; tentative D call: TRBD1 (6 bases). Germline V gene lookup returns CDR1 WNHNN and CDR2 SYGVQD (reference sequence). V was clipped by 0 bases and J by 10 bases, with 15 bases between them. The CDR3 is 14 residues long. The CDR3 DNA follows: TGCGCCAGCAGTGAGTCCCAGACAGGACGACTAGCTTTCTTT. Amino acid sequence: CASSESQTGRLAFF.

This clone was counted a single time. This chain links TRBV6-6 with TRBJ2-7, with 9 bases lining up with TRBD2. Unmatched junction bases numbered 9, after V lost 7 bases and J lost 2 bases. The germline V gene encodes CDR1 MNHNY and CDR2 SVGAGI (reference sequence). The CDR3 length is 15 residues. The CDR3 spells CASTPEGGGAYEQYF. As DNA, the CDR3 is TGTGCCAGCACCCCCGAGGGCGGGGGGGCCTACGAGCAGTACTTC.

This chain uses TRBV7-9 with TRBJ2-5, with 8 bases fitting TRBD2. Trimming cost V 5 bases and J 4 bases; bases outside gene matches: 6. The germline gives CDR1 SEHNR, CDR2 FQNEAQ (reference sequence). This CDR3 comprises 14 residues. The CDR3: CASSDGGAGETQYF. The CDR3 nucleotides read TGTGCCAGCAGCGACGGGGGGGCCGGAGAGACCCAGTACTTC. Combining the CDR3 with reference TRBV7-9 and TRBJ2-5 gives the whole variable domain DTGVSQNPRHKITKRGQNVTFRCDPISEHNRLYWYRQTLGQGPEFLTYFQNEAQLEKSRLLSDRFSAERPKGSFSTLEIQRTEQGDSAMYLCASSDGGAGETQYFGPGTRLLVL.

J is TRBJ1-1 and V is TRBV5-1; unclear D gene. V lost 6 bases, J lost 4 bases, and 22 bases lay in between. This CDR3 comprises 16 residues. Germline CDR1 is SGHRS and CDR2 is YFSETQ. The CDR3 here is CASTLWRPTSGTEAFF. CDR3 DNA: TGCGCCAGCACCCTGTGGAGGCCTACGAGTGGCACTGAAGCTTTCTTT.

The chain has TRBV14 and TRBJ2-3; D is perhaps TRBD1 (6 bases). CDR3 length: 19 amino acids. Germline CDR1 and CDR2: SGHDN and FVKESK. Trimming removed 0 bases from V and 2 bases from J, with 21 bases in between. CDR3 sequence: CASSQDKRTGRGYTDTQYF. The CDR3 nucleotides are TGTGCCAGCAGCCAAGATAAAAGGACTGGCAGGGGATACACAGATACGCAGTATTTT.

V gene TRBV5-1 combines with J gene TRBJ1-2, with D possibly TRBD1 on 5 matching bases. The V gene lost 4 bases and the J gene lost 1 base, with 5 bases spanning the gap. Germline CDR1 reads SGHRS; CDR2 reads YFSETQ. The CDR3 runs 12 residues. The CDR3 region has the DNA TGCGCCAGCAGCCAGGGTAACTATGGCTACACCTTC. Translating it yields CASSQGNYGYTF.

This rearrangement joins TRBV10-3 to TRBJ2-1; D is perhaps TRBD1 (5 bases). The CDR3 totals 11 residues. Germline lookup yields CDR1 ENHRY and CDR2 SYGVKD. The CDR3 DNA follows: TGTGCATCAGGGCTTCCCAAGACCCAGTTCTTC. Its protein is CASGLPKTQFF.